These T cell receptor beta chains were read from a single sample in a study of T cells in Graves' hyperthyroidism and ophthalmopathy. A single record per CDR3 protein comes from TCRdb applying MiXCR to the multiplex PCR reads. The top ten clones hold 30% to 40% of a sample with around 690,000 distinct CDR3 sequences, around 20% of them seen once. The sample taken for sequencing was blood. The receptors come from a man aged 25-45 years with Graves' ophthalmopathy. Both conserved end residues are part of each CDR3. A D gene is named only where the DNA matches it firmly. Clone size is given for some rows only: seen once, a few or many times, or a class if the clone is expanded.

j_gene	d_gene	v_gene	abundance	CDR3aa	CDR3nt
TRBJ2-7	TRBD2	TRBV3-1	.	CASSQPMASGRGKQYF	TGTGCCAGCAGCCAACCCATGGCTAGCGGGAGGGGTAAGCAGTACTTC
TRBJ1-6	TRBD1	TRBV7-9	.	CASSLDGTGSSPLHF	TGTGCCAGCAGCTTAGATGGGACAGGGAGTTCACCCCTCCACTTT
TRBJ2-1	TRBD2	TRBV27	.	CASSPTPSGRANEQFF	TGTGCCAGCAGTCCCACGCCTAGCGGGAGGGCCAATGAGCAGTTCTTC
TRBJ1-1	.	TRBV27	.	CASSLSSAGNTEAFF	TGTGCCAGCAGTTTATCTTCGGCAGGGAACACTGAAGCTTTCTTT
TRBJ1-5	.	TRBV2	.	CASRSGKPQHF	TGTGCCAGCAGATCGGGGAAGCCCCAGCATTTT
TRBJ2-1	.	TRBV27	many	CASSLSLLSVSYNEQFF	TGTGCCAGCAGTTTATCGCTTTTGTCCGTCTCCTACAATGAGCAGTTCTTC
TRBJ1-1	.	TRBV28	many	CALRGGAMNTEAFF	TGTGCCCTACGGGGGGGGGCAATGAACACTGAAGCTTTCTTT
TRBJ2-7	TRBD2	TRBV2	many	CASSAVAGGYEQYF	TGTGCCAGCAGTGCCGTAGCGGGAGGCTACGAGCAGTACTTC
TRBJ1-2	.	TRBV20-1	.	CSARDLQGNYGYTF	TGCAGTGCTAGAGATCTGCAGGGTAACTATGGCTACACCTTC
TRBJ1-5	.	TRBV4-1	once	CASSQPGENQPQHF	TGCGCCAGCAGCCAACCGGGGGAGAATCAGCCCCAGCATTTT
TRBJ2-7	TRBD2	TRBV19	.	CASPRGGRRYEQYF	TGTGCCAGCCCCCGCGGGGGGCGCCGCTACGAGCAGTACTTC
TRBJ1-1	.	TRBV9	.	CASSARATVNTEAFF	TGTGCCAGCAGCGCTAGAGCAACGGTGAACACTGAAGCTTTCTTT
TRBJ2-3	.	TRBV4-1	.	CASSQDLTSWGGDTQYF	TGCGCCAGCAGCCAAGATTTAACTAGTTGGGGCGGAGATACGCAGTATTTT
TRBJ2-7	.	TRBV6-1	.	CASGPARAERRIHEQYF	TGTGCCAGCGGGCCCGCGAGGGCGGAAAGGAGGATCCACGAGCAGTACTTC
TRBJ1-6	.	TRBV11-2	few	CASSPLRGQSYNSPLHF	TGTGCCAGCAGCCCTCTGCGGGGGCAGTCCTATAATTCACCCCTCCACTTT
TRBJ1-4	.	TRBV5-1	.	CASSLFQPTNEKLFF	TGCGCCAGCTCTCTTTTTCAGCCAACTAATGAAAAACTGTTTTTT
TRBJ2-1	TRBD2	TRBV29-1	.	CSVLLPGTTTYNEQFF	TGCAGCGTCCTACTGCCCGGGACTACCACCTACAATGAGCAGTTCTTC